This T cell receptor (beta chain) was recovered during a study of cytomegalovirus exposure and HLA in healthy donors. As for the study in general: An earlier analysis identified some 110 million unique TCR beta sequences in 150 million to 200 million T cells. Study-wide findings and caveats: Per published reports, the classifier diagnosed cytomegalovirus status with high specificity and sensitivity. Trimming of TCR beta V- and J-genes showed a link, identified in a later analysis, to a missense DCLRE1C variant.

As for this clone: The antigen is not known.

CDR3 length: 12 amino acids. The V and J ends lost 3 bases and 4 bases, in that order; junction bases with no gene match: 3. Germline CDR1 is SQVTM and CDR2 is ANQGSEA. Sampled while nominally healthy, donors likely had unrecorded immune exposures. Amplification used 60 Vbeta primers and 13 Jbeta primers. The protocol was immunoSEQ multiplex PCR, while the TCRdb copy is restricted to in-frame clones and leaves out a portion. Among hundreds of thousands of clones, roughly four fifths were seen once, and the ten largest hold 0.22%. V gene TRBV29-1 combines with J gene TRBJ2-7; 7 bases agree with TRBD2. The sequenced material came from PBMCs. This clonotype originated in a girl aged 2-10 years in good health and CMV-seronegative. This CDR3 is CSVDVGGYEQYF. CDR3 nucleotide sequence: TGCAGCGTTGATGTGGGAGGGTACGAGCAGTACTTC.